Presented here are 27 T cell receptor beta chains from one specimen sequenced in a study of early T cells in non-severe SARS-CoV-2 infection. In TCRdb, the 5' RACE reads were re-called with MiXCR into one record per CDR3 protein. The sample lists about 76,000 distinct CDR3 sequences; about 14% were seen once. Sequencing used whole blood. The receptors come from an adult who was a healthcare worker with PCR-confirmed SARS-CoV-2 infection or an uninfected control (not recorded which).

This clonotype was counted between two and nine times. This chain links TRBV7-2 with TRBJ2-7; D unclear. This CDR3 spans 13 amino acids. The germline V and J ends were trimmed by 1 base and 4 bases, with 8 bases remaining between them. Germline V CDR1 and CDR2: SGHTA, FQGNSA. The CDR3 protein is CASSLDFLYEQYF. The CDR3 DNA follows: TGTGCCAGCAGCTTAGATTTTCTGTACGAGCAGTACTTC.

This clonotype was seen only a few times. The V and J genes are TRBV7-6 and TRBJ2-7; a possible D gene is TRBD1 (6 bases). V lost 3 bases and J lost 6, with 27 bases in between. The CDR3 spans 18 residues. CDR1 and CDR2 from the germline V gene are SGHVS and FNYEAQ. CDR3: CASSLSGAHRRGASEQYF. DNA for the CDR3: TGTGCCAGCAGCTTGTCAGGGGCCCATAGAAGAGGGGCCTCCGAGCAGTACTTC.

The chain is built from TRBV6-5 and TRBJ2-2; D is possibly TRBD1 (6 bases). Germline V gene sequence: CDR1 MNHEY, CDR2 SVGAGI. This CDR3 contains 16 residues. The germline V and J ends were trimmed by 5 bases and 1 base, with 14 bases remaining between them. The CDR3 nucleotides are TGTGCCAGCAGTCCCCGACAGGTCCAGAACACCGGGGAGCTGTTTTTT. Protein: CASSPRQVQNTGELFF.

Here the CDR3 reads CASSLLTISAGANVLTF. CDR3 DNA sequence: TGCGCCAGCAGCTTGCTGACAATTTCGGCTGGGGCCAACGTCCTGACTTTC. The V and J genes are TRBV5-1 and TRBJ2-6, with D unresolved. Germline CDR1 is SGHRS and CDR2 is YFSETQ. V lost 1 base to trimming and J lost 2 bases, with 13 bases between them. The CDR3 contains 17 residues.

The chain combines TRBV7-2 with TRBJ2-3; 11 bases match TRBD2. V trimming: 5 bases; J trimming: 5 bases; junction bases outside the gene matches: 6. The CDR3 consists of 15 residues. Germline assignment: CDR1 SGHTA and CDR2 FQGNSA. CDR3 sequence (DNA): TGTGCCAGCAGCGTCTCTAGCGGGGGGCAAGATACGCAGTATTTT. It yields the protein CASSVSSGGQDTQYF.

This clonotype was detected ten times or more. The chain uses TRBV12-3 or TRBV12-4 and TRBJ2-6, with D tentatively TRBD2 (5 bases). V was pared by 6 bases and J by 0 bases, with 18 bases between. The CDR3 length is 18 residues. CDR3 DNA: TGTGCCAGCAGACTAGGCATGCAGGCCGACTCTGGGGCCAACGTCCTGACTTTC. Encoded protein: CASRLGMQADSGANVLTF.

This sequence joins TRBV7-9 and TRBJ1-5, with TRBD1 matching 7 bases. V dropped 5 bases and J dropped 3; count of bases not matched to a gene: 7. Germline V lookup: CDR1 SEHNR, CDR2 FQNEAQ (reference sequence). The CDR3 length is 15 residues. The CDR3 reads CASSGPGQYNQPQHF. The DNA for the CDR3 is TGTGCCAGCAGCGGTCCGGGACAGTACAATCAGCCCCAGCATTTT.

This clonotype was counted a few times. The chain recombines TRBV30 with TRBJ2-7; tentatively, D is TRBD1 (5 bases). V was cut by 3 bases and J by 6 bases, with 15 bases left in between. Per germline, CDR1 GTSNPN and CDR2 SVGIG (reference sequence). The CDR3 is made up of 13 amino acids. Here the CDR3 reads CAWSGRVRTEQYF. In DNA form, the CDR3 reads TGTGCCTGGAGCGGCAGGGTAAGGACCGAGCAGTACTTC.

This clonotype was detected many times. The rearrangement joins TRBV24-1 to TRBJ1-5, with D possibly TRBD1 on 6 matching bases. Germline loops: CDR1 KGHDR, CDR2 SFDVKD. The CDR3 is made up of 13 amino acids. Trimming pared 5 bases from V and 4 bases from J, leaving 8 bases between. In nucleotides, the CDR3 is TGTGCCACCAGTGGGACAGCTAATCAGCCCCAGCATTTT. Translation: CATSGTANQPQHF.

This clonotype was seen at least ten times. The chain couples TRBV6-6 to TRBJ2-5, with TRBD2 matching over 8 bases. Germline V gene data show CDR1 as MNHNY and CDR2 as SVGAGI (reference sequence). The ends lost 5 bases at V and 0 bases at J; junction bases unmatched: 5. The CDR3 has 15 amino acids. CDR3 DNA: TGTGCCAGCAGTCGACCGGGACTAGACCAAGAGACCCAGTACTTC. Its protein is CASSRPGLDQETQYF.

This clonotype was seen only a few times. The rearrangement links TRBV11-3 to TRBJ2-7; perhaps D is TRBD1 or TRBD2 (5 bases each). Germline loops: CDR1 SGHNT, CDR2 YENEEA. V lost 5 bases and J 2 bases, leaving 13 bases between the germline ends. This CDR3 comprises 14 residues. The CDR3 DNA follows: TGTGCCAGCAGCCGCCGGGACCCCCCCTACGAGCAGTACTTC. Its translation is CASSRRDPPYEQYF.

This rearrangement joins TRBV11-2 to TRBJ2-4, with D unresolved. This CDR3 spans 14 amino acids. The V and J ends lost 1 base and 2 bases respectively, with 6 bases between them. Germline V gene sequence: CDR1 SGHAT, CDR2 FQNNGV. CDR3: CASSLGWSKNIQYF. CDR3 sequence (DNA): TGTGCCAGCAGCTTAGGCTGGTCCAAAAACATTCAGTACTTC.

A word on this clonotype: Without the conserved terminal phenylalanine or tryptophan, this CDR3 likely stems from a read error. The chain couples TRBV20-1 to TRBJ2-1, with 8 bases that match TRBD2. The CDR3 totals 14 residues. After removal of 6 bases from V and 5 bases from J, the junction contained 9 bases not matched to a gene. The V gene's germline CDR1 is DFQATT and CDR2 SNEGSKA (reference sequence). The CDR3 coding sequence is TGCAGTGCCCCGGGGGGGGCTGGTCACAATGAGCAGTTCCTC. Translated: CSAPGGAGHNEQFL.

The chain's CDR3 is CASRVGFEAFF. In DNA, the CDR3 is TGTGCCAGCAGAGTCGGGTTCGAAGCTTTCTTT. The chain is built from TRBV12-3 or TRBV12-4 and TRBJ1-1; D remains unclear. The CDR3 totals 11 residues. V lost 6 bases and J lost 8, with 10 bases in between.

This clonotype has a handful of counts. This rearrangement joins TRBV7-8 to TRBJ2-2; 8 bases map to TRBD2. Losses at the gene ends were 5 bases for V and 6 bases for J; bases not matched to a gene: 8. CDR3 length: 15 residues. CDR1 SGHVS and CDR2 FQNEAQ come from the germline V gene. The CDR3 bases are TGTGCCAGCAGCGGAACGATACTAGCGGCCGGGGAGCTGTTTTTT. Protein sequence: CASSGTILAAGELFF.

The J gene is TRBJ2-1, the V gene TRBV28; no reliable D call. CDR3 length: 13 amino acids. Trimming removed 3 bases from V and 4 bases from J, with 7 bases in between. From germline, CDR1 is MDHEN and CDR2 SYDVKM. Here the CDR3 reads CASSLPGYNEQFF. CDR3 nucleotides: TGTGCCAGCAGTTTGCCTGGGTACAATGAGCAGTTCTTC.

This clonotype turned up a few times. The V and J genes are TRBV7-3 and TRBJ1-1; maybe TRBD1 (6 bases). CDR3 length: 14 amino acids. Trimming cost V 5 bases and J 6 bases, with 16 bases left between them. Germline V CDR1 and CDR2: SGHTA, FQGTGA. The CDR3 DNA reads as TGTGCCAGCAGCACACAGGGAAATGGAGCTGAAGCTTTCTTT. It is translated as CASSTQGNGAEAFF. Full variable domain (outside the CDR3, taken from reference TRBV7-3 and TRBJ1-1): GAGVSQTPSNKVTEKGKYVELRCDPISGHTALYWYRQSLGQGPEFLIYFQGTGAADDSGLPNDRFFAVRPEGSVSTLKIQRTERGDSAVYLCASSTQGNGAEAFFGQGTRLTVV.

There are many counts of this clonotype. V usage is TRBV27 and J usage is TRBJ1-6; a possible D gene is TRBD1 (6 bases). Germline V gene sequence: CDR1 MNHEY, CDR2 SMNVEV (reference sequence). With 3 bases removed from V and 6 bases from J, the gap between germline ends came to 12 bases. CDR3 length: 15 residues. The CDR3: CASSFLGQLNSPLHF. The CDR3 DNA is TGTGCCAGCAGTTTTCTTGGACAGCTTAATTCACCCCTCCACTTT.

The chain carries TRBV6-2 or TRBV6-3 and TRBJ2-1; 8 positions agree with TRBD2. The V and J ends lost 4 bases and 4 bases, in that order; junction bases with no gene match: 15. Germline V gene data show CDR1 as MNHEY and CDR2 as SVGEGT. The CDR3 totals 18 residues. DNA for the CDR3: TGTGCCAGCAGTTCTCCCATTAATCGACTAGCGAGATACAATGAGCAGTTCTTC. Translation: CASSSPINRLARYNEQFF.

This chain joins TRBV6-5 and TRBJ1-6; no firm D call. The CDR3 runs to 14 residues. The V gene lost 2 bases and the J gene lost 9 bases, with 11 bases spanning the gap. Germline V lookup: CDR1 MNHEY, CDR2 SVGAGI. The CDR3 DNA sequence: TGTGCCAGCAGTTACGTTCAGCTATCTTCACCCCTCCACTTT. Protein: CASSYVQLSSPLHF.

The sample holds many counts of this clonotype. The DNA of the CDR3 is TGTGCCAGCAGCGAGCAGGGAACTGGGGCCAACGTCCTGACTTTC. Its translation is CASSEQGTGANVLTF. The chain employs TRBV11-1 and TRBJ2-6; a possible D gene is TRBD1 (5 bases). V lost 5 bases, J lost 2 bases, and 10 bases lay in between. The CDR3 is 15 residues long. Germline values: CDR1 SGHAT, CDR2 FQDESV (reference sequence).

The chain is built from TRBV20-1 and TRBJ1-5; D unresolved. From germline, CDR1 is DFQATT and CDR2 SNEGSKA (reference sequence). CDR3 length: 15 amino acids. The V end was cut by 1 base, the J end by 0 bases, with 10 bases between. Here the CDR3 DNA reads TGCAGTGCTAGAGTTTCGGACTTTAGCAATCAGCCCCAGCATTTT. Amino acid sequence: CSARVSDFSNQPQHF.

The chain links TRBV24-1 to TRBJ1-1; no definite D call. The germline V gene encodes CDR1 KGHDR and CDR2 SFDVKD. V gave up 9 bases and J gave up 10 bases, with 11 bases separating them. CDR3 length: 10 residues. CDR3 region: CATPLCGAFF. The CDR3 bases are TGTGCCACCCCTTTGTGTGGAGCTTTCTTT.

This clonotype was counted between two and nine times. The chain employs TRBV7-9 and TRBJ2-3, with TRBD2 identical over 11 bases. Germline V gene lookup returns CDR1 SEHNR and CDR2 FQNEAQ (reference sequence). J was trimmed by 3 bases and V by 7 bases; bases with no gene match: 9. The CDR3 length is 16 residues. The CDR3 DNA sequence: TGTGCCAGCAAATCCCTACTAGCGGGGGTGACAGATACGCAGTATTTT. This codes for CASKSLLAGVTDTQYF.

In its sample, this clonotype was seen a few times. This chain joins TRBV2 and TRBJ1-2; D unclear. This CDR3 is built from 13 residues. Trimming shortened V by 5 bases and J by 4 bases, and 11 bases separated the two germline ends. The germline V gene has CDR1 SNHLY and CDR2 FYNNEI. The CDR3 coding sequence is TGTGCCAGCAGTCGGACGGAATTCTATGGCTACACCTTC. Translation: CASSRTEFYGYTF.

V and J are TRBV4-1 and TRBJ2-7; possibly TRBD2 for D (6 bases). CDR1 is MGHRA, CDR2 YSYEKL, per germline. The CDR3 is 14 residues long. V was shortened by 6 bases and J by 4 bases, with 16 bases between the two germline ends. The CDR3 protein is CASRPTSREYEQYF. As DNA, the CDR3 is TGCGCCAGCAGACCCACGAGTCGGGAGTACGAGCAGTACTTC.

This chain uses TRBV29-1 with TRBJ1-2; D is ambiguous. The CDR3 loop spans 13 amino acids. Trimming left V 6 bases short and J 0 bases short, with 11 bases between. CDR1 SQVTM and CDR2 ANQGSEA come from the germline V gene. The CDR3 nucleotides are TGCAGCGTCGCCACTGGATCTAACTATGGCTACACCTTC. It codes for CSVATGSNYGYTF.